What follows are 29 T cell receptor beta chains derived from one specimen sequenced in a study of T cells after yellow fever vaccination. Using its own MiXCR run on the 5' RACE reads, TCRdb lists one record per CDR3 protein. The data show some 350,000 distinct CDR3 sequences, roughly 8.7% seen once. The sample here was PBMCs, taken on the day of the first yellow fever vaccination. The origin of the receptors is a man aged 18 to 29 who received the YFV17D yellow fever vaccine.

In its sample, this clonotype was seen a few times. The rearrangement uses TRBV7-2 and TRBJ2-5; 9 nucleotides match TRBD2. The J segment lost 4 bases and the V segment lost 0 bases, leaving 6 bases of the junction unmatched. Germline CDR1 reads SGHTA; CDR2 reads FQGNSA. The CDR3 spans 16 residues. Here the CDR3 reads CASSLASGGRVETQYF. For the CDR3, the DNA is TGTGCCAGCAGCTTAGCTAGCGGGGGTAGGGTAGAGACCCAGTACTTC.

This clonotype was detected ten times or more. This chain links TRBV7-3 with TRBJ1-6; possible D gene TRBD1, 5 bases. The length of the CDR3 is 15 residues. The V gene's germline CDR1 is SGHTA and CDR2 FQGTGA. Trimming left V 2 bases short and J 0 bases short, with 5 bases between. In DNA form, the CDR3 reads TGTGCCAGCAGCTTAGACAGCTCCTATAATTCACCCCTCCACTTT. Translating it yields CASSLDSSYNSPLHF.

The rearrangement joins TRBV7-8 to TRBJ2-7; D tentatively fits TRBD1 or TRBD2 (6 bases each). Germline-derived CDR1 and CDR2 are SGHVS and FQNEAQ. Trimming cost V 1 base and J 4 bases, with 14 bases left between them. This CDR3 contains 15 residues. DNA for the CDR3: TGTGCCAGCAGCTTAGGGTCGGGGGCGCCTTACGAGCAGTACTTC. Its translation is CASSLGSGAPYEQYF.

The chain employs TRBV7-3 and TRBJ2-3; tentatively, D is TRBD2 (5 bases). V gave up 5 bases and J gave up 6 bases, with 15 bases separating them. This CDR3 has 14 amino acids. Germline CDR1 and CDR2: SGHTA and FQGTGA. In DNA, the CDR3 is TGTGCCAGCAGCCCCGGACTGTCTGTGGATACGCAGTATTTT. It yields the protein CASSPGLSVDTQYF. The variable domain in full, with the rest retrieved from reference TRBV7-3 and TRBJ2-3, is GAGVSQTPSNKVTEKGKYVELRCDPISGHTALYWYRQSLGQGPEFLIYFQGTGAADDSGLPNDRFFAVRPEGSVSTLKIQRTERGDSAVYLCASSPGLSVDTQYFGPGTRLTVL.

The J gene is TRBJ1-6, the V gene TRBV10-3; no definite D call. This CDR3 has 14 amino acids. The germline CDR1 and CDR2 sequences are ENHRY and SYGVKD. The ends were cut back, 7 bases at V and 6 bases at J, with 13 bases in the middle. The CDR3 DNA reads TGTGCCATCAAACGGCCAATGTCTAATTCACCCCTCCACTTT. Translating it yields CAIKRPMSNSPLHF.

Only a few counts were recorded for this clonotype. The genes are TRBV15 and TRBJ2-1; TRBD1 aligns across 7 bases. V shed 5 bases and J 2 bases; nucleotides not matched to a gene: 12. In germline, CDR1 is LNHNV, CDR2 YYDKDF (reference sequence). There are 17 residues in the CDR3. CDR3 amino acids: CATSAFTDRDPYNEQFF. The CDR3 nucleotides read TGTGCCACCAGCGCATTTACCGACAGGGATCCCTACAATGAGCAGTTCTTC.

This clonotype has more than one count but fewer than ten. The rearrangement joins TRBV5-5 to TRBJ2-3; 11 positions agree with TRBD2. Losses at the gene ends were 2 bases for V and 6 bases for J; bases not matched to a gene: 8. The germline V gene encodes CDR1 SGHKS and CDR2 YYEKEE (reference sequence). The CDR3 sequence is 16 residues long. The CDR3 sequence is CASSFGSGGAVDTQYF. DNA for the CDR3: TGTGCCAGCAGCTTTGGTAGCGGGGGGGCAGTGGATACGCAGTATTTT.

This sequence joins TRBV28 and TRBJ1-3, with 7 bases lining up with TRBD1. The germline gives CDR1 MDHEN, CDR2 SYDVKM. This CDR3 contains 18 residues. V was pared by 3 bases and J by 0 bases, with 11 bases of the junction left unmatched. The CDR3 region has the DNA TGTGCCAGCAGTTTGGATACAGGGGCCAGGAGCTCTGGAAACACCATATATTTT. This codes for CASSLDTGARSSGNTIYF. The variable domain in full, completed from reference TRBV28 and TRBJ1-3, reads DVKVTQSSRYLVKRTGEKVFLECVQDMDHENMFWYRQDPGLGLRLIYFSYDVKMKEKGDIPEGYSVSREKKERFSLILESASTNQTSMYLCASSLDTGARSSGNTIYFGEGSWLTVV.

The chain joins TRBV11-3 to TRBJ2-1; 9 bases are shared with TRBD2. V shed 2 bases and J 4 bases; nucleotides not matched to a gene: 3. The CDR3 sequence is 15 residues long. From germline, CDR1 is SGHNT and CDR2 YENEEA. CDR3 in amino acids: CASSLNSGGYNEQFF. CDR3 nucleotides: TGTGCCAGCAGCTTAAATAGCGGGGGATACAATGAGCAGTTCTTC.

There are many counts of this clonotype. The chain recombines TRBV7-8 with TRBJ1-1; TRBD1 matches at 8 bases. Germline CDR1 reads SGHVS; CDR2 reads FQNEAQ. V dropped 5 bases and J dropped 0; count of bases not matched to a gene: 5. The CDR3 extends over 15 amino acids. The CDR3 here is CASSPRQGLNTEAFF. The CDR3, as DNA: TGTGCCAGCAGCCCCCGACAGGGGTTGAACACTGAAGCTTTCTTT.

This clonotype showed up many times. The chain recombines TRBV5-1 with TRBJ2-3; TRBD2 aligns across 9 bases. The CDR3 has 17 amino acids. Germline V gene lookup returns CDR1 SGHRS and CDR2 YFSETQ. Unmatched junction bases numbered 7, after V lost 0 bases and J lost 2 bases. The chain's CDR3 is CASSLVSSGEATDTQYF. The CDR3 DNA reads TGCGCCAGCAGCTTGGTGTCTAGCGGGGAGGCCACAGATACGCAGTATTTT.

This clonotype has ten or more counts. This chain connects TRBV18 to TRBJ2-7, with D perhaps TRBD1 (5 bases). Per the germline V gene, CDR1 is KGHSH and CDR2 is LQKENI. The germline V and J ends were trimmed by 3 bases and 3 bases, with 9 bases remaining between them. The CDR3 runs to 13 residues. The DNA of the CDR3 is TGTGCCAGCTCACCGGCAGGGATCTACGAGCAGTACTTC. Residues: CASSPAGIYEQYF. Complete variable domain (other parts from reference TRBV18 and TRBJ2-7): NAGVMQNPRHLVRRRGQEARLRCSPMKGHSHVYWYRQLPEEGLKFMVYLQKENIIDESGMPKERFSAEFPKEGPSILRIQQVVRGDSAAYFCASSPAGIYEQYFGPGTRLTVT.

The chain is built from TRBV7-2 and TRBJ2-7; D is tentatively TRBD1 or TRBD2 (6 bases each). V shed 2 bases and J shed 3 bases, with 14 bases lying between them. The length of the CDR3 is 15 residues. Germline V gene sequence: CDR1 SGHTA, CDR2 FQGNSA. The CDR3 here is CASSLSRGTLYEQYF. Written as DNA, the CDR3 is TGTGCCAGCAGCTTATCCCGGGGGACACTCTACGAGCAGTACTTC.

The genes are TRBV4-3 and TRBJ2-1; weak D call: TRBD1 (5 bases). The germline CDR1 and CDR2 sequences are LGHNA and YSLEER. V gave up 5 bases and J gave up 5 bases, with 19 bases separating them. The CDR3 totals 16 residues. CDR3 nucleotide sequence: TGCGCCAGCAGCTCGCACAGGATGGGGTATAACAATGAGCAGTTCTTC. This encodes CASSSHRMGYNNEQFF.

This clonotype showed up many times. The gene calls are TRBV11-2 and TRBJ1-4; D might be TRBD1 (5 bases). Per the germline V gene, CDR1 is SGHAT and CDR2 is FQNNGV. The CDR3 has 13 residues. V was shortened by 5 bases and J by 6 bases, with 10 bases between the two germline ends. The CDR3 DNA reads TGTGCCAGCAGCGGAAGGGGAGATGAAAAACTGTTTTTT. This translates into CASSGRGDEKLFF. The whole variable domain, remainder taken from reference TRBV11-2 and TRBJ1-4, is EAGVAQSPRYKIIEKRQSVAFWCNPISGHATLYWYQQILGQGPKLLIQFQNNGVVDDSQLPKDRFSAERLKGVDSTLKIQPAKLEDSAVYLCASSGRGDEKLFFGSGTQLSVL.

V is TRBV10-2 and J is TRBJ2-5; TRBD2 aligns across 10 bases. Germline assignment: CDR1 WSHSY and CDR2 SAAADI. The V segment lost 4 bases and the J segment 7 bases; nucleotides outside the gene matches: 6. The CDR3 extends over 14 amino acids. The CDR3 sequence is CASSGQRGGVTQYF. CDR3 DNA: TGCGCCAGCAGTGGACAGCGGGGGGGTGTGACCCAGTACTTC.

There are many counts of this clonotype. The CDR3: CASSFGGFPGYTF. Written as DNA, the CDR3 is TGTGCCAGCAGTTTTGGAGGTTTTCCTGGCTACACCTTC. The rearrangement uses TRBV12-3 or TRBV12-4 and TRBJ1-2; D gene unclear. This CDR3 spans 13 amino acids. The V and J ends lost 3 bases and 7 bases respectively, with 12 bases between them.

As concerns this clonotype: A much larger clone differs from this one at a single base, so this may be a read error. The chain has TRBV3-1 and TRBJ1-5, with D possibly matching TRBD1 (5 bases). Looked up from germline, CDR1 is LGHDT and CDR2 is YNNKEL (reference sequence). The CDR3 covers 13 residues. CDR3 sequence reads: CASSRGEWQRQHF. CDR3 coding DNA: TGTGCCAGCAGCCGAGGGGAGTGGCAGCGCCAGCATTTT.

This chain connects TRBV12-3 or TRBV12-4 to TRBJ2-7, with D perhaps matching TRBD2 (6 bases). The CDR3 extends over 13 amino acids. V shed 1 base and J shed 6 bases, with 10 bases lying between them. CDR3: CASSLEGTLEQYF. CDR3 coding DNA: TGTGCCAGCAGTTTAGAAGGGACTCTCGAGCAGTACTTC.

There are many counts of this clonotype. The rearrangement uses TRBV7-9 and TRBJ1-1, with unresolved D. Germline V CDR1 and CDR2: SEHNR, FQNEAQ (reference sequence). V lost 3 bases and J 0 bases, leaving 5 bases between the germline ends. CDR3 length: 13 residues. This CDR3 is CASSFDMNTEAFF. The CDR3 region has the DNA TGTGCCAGCAGCTTTGATATGAACACTGAAGCTTTCTTT.

This clonotype has just a few counts. The chain uses TRBV6-7 and TRBJ1-6; 7 bases line up with TRBD1. TRBV6-7 qualifies as an ORF whose function is uncertain. The ends lost 10 bases at V and 5 bases at J; junction bases unmatched: 8. The CDR3 is 14 amino acids. CDR3 sequence reads: CATFSTGNNSPLHF. The CDR3 DNA follows: TGTGCCACCTTCTCGACAGGGAATAATTCACCCCTCCACTTT.

This clonotype was detected only a few times. V usage is TRBV7-2 and J usage is TRBJ1-1; 9 nucleotides line up with TRBD1. V gave up 0 bases and J gave up 3 bases; unmatched junction bases: 8. From germline, CDR1 is SGHTA and CDR2 FQGNSA. The CDR3 has 17 residues. The CDR3 protein is CASSLAFPGQGYTEAFF. The DNA of the CDR3 is TGTGCCAGCAGCTTAGCCTTCCCGGGACAGGGTTACACTGAAGCTTTCTTT.

This clonotype was recorded many times. This chain uses TRBV5-1 with TRBJ1-1; 7 nucleotides match TRBD1. Trimming took 3 bases from V and 3 from J; bases not matched to a gene: 11. CDR3 size: 16 residues. The V gene's germline CDR1 is SGHRS and CDR2 YFSETQ. The CDR3 loop reads CASSSPVGQWDTEAFF. The CDR3 region has the DNA TGCGCCAGCAGCTCTCCGGTGGGACAGTGGGACACTGAAGCTTTCTTT.

V usage is TRBV11-2 and J usage is TRBJ2-1; 7 bases line up with TRBD2. Germline V CDR1 and CDR2: SGHAT, FQNNGV. This CDR3 has 13 amino acids. The V segment lost 5 bases and the J segment 9 bases; nucleotides outside the gene matches: 7. CDR3 sequence (DNA): TGTGCCAGCAGCCGCTGGTCGGGGGGTGAGCAGTTCTTC. This encodes CASSRWSGGEQFF.

The DNA for the CDR3 is TGCAGTGCTAGAGGCCCCCTCAGCGGCACCGGGGAGCTGTTTTTT. This encodes CSARGPLSGTGELFF. V and J are TRBV20-1 and TRBJ2-2, with D perhaps TRBD2 (5 bases). CDR1 is DFQATT and CDR2 is SNEGSKA in the germline V gene (reference sequence). The CDR3 totals 15 residues. The V end was cut by 1 base, the J end by 4 bases, with 13 bases between.

This clonotype was detected only a few times. This chain links TRBV7-2 with TRBJ2-3, with D perhaps matching TRBD2 (6 bases). Germline CDR1 reads SGHTA; CDR2 reads FQGNSA. Trimming took off 5 bases at V and 0 bases at J, with 18 bases between the two ends. This CDR3 is built from 17 residues. The CDR3 DNA is TGTGCCAGCAGCCCCCAATATCAGCGGGTGAGCACAGATACGCAGTATTTT. Encoded protein: CASSPQYQRVSTDTQYF.

The sample holds a few counts of this clonotype. The chain has TRBV3-1 and TRBJ1-2; D is unresolved. The V gene lost 3 bases and the J gene lost 3 bases, with 17 bases spanning the gap. This CDR3 region has 16 residues. Germline V gene sequence: CDR1 LGHDT, CDR2 YNNKEL (reference sequence). Here the CDR3 reads CASSQAELGKDYGYTF. The CDR3 nucleotides are TGTGCCAGCAGCCAGGCAGAATTAGGAAAAGACTATGGCTACACCTTC.

This chain connects TRBV2 to TRBJ1-2; TRBD1 aligns across 7 bases. The V segment lost 6 bases and the J segment 8 bases; nucleotides outside the gene matches: 12. The germline gives CDR1 SNHLY, CDR2 FYNNEI. The CDR3 is 14 amino acids. The CDR3 DNA reads as TGTGCCAGCAGGGCTACAGGGGCGCCGGGAGGCTACACCTTC. Residues: CASRATGAPGGYTF. Based on the CDR3 plus reference TRBV2 and TRBJ1-2, the full variable domain is EPEVTQTPSHQVTQMGQEVILRCVPISNHLYFYWYRQILGQKVEFLVSFYNNEISEKSEIFDDQFSVERPDGSNFTLKIRSTKLEDSAMYFCASRATGAPGGYTFGSGTRLTVV.

The V call is TRBV6-2 or TRBV6-3, the J call TRBJ1-6; a weak D match, TRBD1 (5 bases). V was pared by 8 bases and J by 10 bases, with 12 bases between. Germline CDR1 is MNHEY and CDR2 is SVGEGT. The CDR3 extends over 12 amino acids. The CDR3 reads CASERGGSPLHF. The DNA for the CDR3 is TGTGCCAGCGAGCGCGGGGGATCACCCCTCCACTTT.